Each of the 19 T cell receptor beta chains below was sequenced from the same sample in a study of T-cell reconstitution after alpha-beta-depleted transplantation in children. Unique molecular identifiers were incorporated into the prepared TCRbeta library. TCRdb used MiXCR to reprocess the PCR reads, holding one entry per CDR3 protein. The data hold about 580,000 distinct CDR3 sequences, with roughly 23% observed a single time. The starting material was PBMCs, mostly from graft donor cells, obtained 360 days after TCRalphabeta/CD19-depleted stem cell transplant. These receptors all stem from a boy under three years old who had a stem cell transplant for acute myeloid leukemia, so the T cells may come from the graft donor.

This clonotype has only a few counts. The chain links TRBV15 to TRBJ2-5; TRBD2 agrees at 12 bases. CDR3 length: 15 residues. CDR1 is LNHNV and CDR2 is YYDKDF in the germline V gene (reference sequence). V dropped 5 bases and J dropped 4; count of bases not matched to a gene: 5. The CDR3 loop is CATSVRTSGVETQYF. CDR3 DNA sequence: TGTGCCACCAGCGTACGGACTAGCGGGGTAGAGACCCAGTACTTC.

This clonotype came up many times. One end of the junction is discordant with germline, which a read error may explain. The CDR3 DNA sequence: TGCAGCGTCGAAGGAAGGACAGGGGGGAACACTGAAGCTTTCTTT. Amino acid sequence: CSVEGRTGGNTEAFF. V gene TRBV29-1 combines with J gene TRBJ1-1; TRBD1 matches 10 bases. The CDR3 covers 15 residues. CDR1 is SQVTM and CDR2 is ANQGSEA in the germline V gene.

This clonotype has more than one count but fewer than ten. The gene calls are TRBV20-1 and TRBJ2-1, with 16 bases identical to TRBD2. Trimming took 6 bases from V and 2 from J; bases not matched to a gene: 4. The CDR3 is 16 residues long. Germline assignment: CDR1 DFQATT and CDR2 SNEGSKA (reference sequence). The CDR3 region is CSAPGLAGGTYNEQFF. In DNA form, the CDR3 reads TGCAGTGCCCCGGGACTAGCGGGGGGGACCTACAATGAGCAGTTCTTC.

In this sample, this clonotype turned up once. The chain's CDR3 is CASSDTLAGSYNEQFF. CDR3 DNA: TGTGCCAGCAGTGATACTTTAGCGGGGAGCTACAATGAGCAGTTCTTC. V gene TRBV6-4 combines with J gene TRBJ2-1; 8 bases match TRBD2. The CDR3 extends over 16 amino acids. Germline V gene sequence: CDR1 MRHNA, CDR2 SNTAGT. Trimming took 3 bases from V and 3 from J; bases not matched to a gene: 7.

The gene calls are TRBV20-1 and TRBJ2-7, with TRBD2 as a possible D gene (6 bases). Per the germline V gene, CDR1 is DFQATT and CDR2 is SNEGSKA (reference sequence). This CDR3 has 14 amino acids. Trimming removed 6 bases at V and 2 bases at J, with 17 bases between. CDR3 amino acids: CSADGDWGTYEQYV. CDR3 nucleotides: TGCAGTGCCGATGGGGACTGGGGGACCTACGAGCAGTACGTC.

This clonotype came up a few times. This chain connects TRBV20-1 to TRBJ2-3, with 10 bases identical to TRBD1. Germline V gene lookup returns CDR1 DFQATT and CDR2 SNEGSKA (reference sequence). The CDR3 length is 16 residues. Germline trimming cut 4 bases from V and 7 bases from J; bases unmatched to any gene: 14. The CDR3 reads CSANAGDRGPGNTQYF. The CDR3 nucleotides are TGCAGTGCTAACGCAGGGGACAGGGGACCTGGGAATACGCAGTATTTT.

V usage is TRBV20-1 and J usage is TRBJ2-5, with D perhaps given as TRBD1 or TRBD2 (5 bases each). CDR3 size: 14 residues. Germline V gene sequence: CDR1 DFQATT, CDR2 SNEGSKA (reference sequence). Trimming removed 6 bases from V and 1 base from J, with 15 bases in between. The CDR3 reads CSAPRGYIQETQYF. Written as DNA, the CDR3 is TGCAGTGCACCACGGGGCTACATCCAAGAGACCCAGTACTTC.

This clonotype was observed a few times. The V and J genes are TRBV20-1 and TRBJ2-7; maybe TRBD2 (7 bases). Germline CDR1 and CDR2: DFQATT and SNEGSKA (reference sequence). Trimming took 7 bases from V and 1 from J, leaving 14 bases between them. This CDR3 has 13 amino acids. The CDR3 DNA is TGCAGTGTAAGGGGGGGGGGTTCCTACGAGCAGTACTTC. Translation gives CSVRGGGSYEQYF.

CDR3 residues: CSVAVSGSNNEQFF. The CDR3 bases are TGCAGCGTTGCAGTTAGCGGGAGTAACAATGAGCAGTTCTTC. The chain carries TRBV29-1 and TRBJ2-1, with 9 bases aligning to TRBD2. V was pared by 4 bases and J by 5 bases, with 6 bases of the junction left unmatched. The germline V gene has CDR1 SQVTM and CDR2 ANQGSEA. The CDR3 totals 14 residues.

This clonotype was counted at least ten times. The gene calls are TRBV29-1 and TRBJ2-1, with TRBD2 matching 10 bases. This CDR3 comprises 17 residues. V shed 3 bases, J shed 0 bases, and the junction held 8 bases outside the gene matches. Germline V CDR1 and CDR2: SQVTM, ANQGSEA. CDR3 residues: CSVDRLAGEISYNEQFF. Written as DNA, the CDR3 is TGCAGCGTTGACCGGCTAGCGGGGGAGATCTCCTACAATGAGCAGTTCTTC.

This sequence joins TRBV20-1 and TRBJ2-7; possibly TRBD1 for D (6 bases). Germline loops: CDR1 DFQATT, CDR2 SNEGSKA (reference sequence). Between the trimmed V and J ends, which lost 0 bases and 3 bases, there was a span of 12 bases. The CDR3 loop spans 14 amino acids. CDR3 region: CSARDRDRIYEQYV. In DNA form, the CDR3 reads TGCAGTGCTAGAGATCGTGACAGGATCTACGAGCAGTACGTC.

This chain joins TRBV20-1 and TRBJ1-5; the D is unclear. The V end was cut by 7 bases, the J end by 3 bases, with 13 bases between. This CDR3 is built from 13 residues. Germline lookup yields CDR1 DFQATT and CDR2 SNEGSKA (reference sequence). The CDR3 DNA reads TGCAGTGGTGCGGCAGGCCTCAATCAGCCCCAGCATTTT. This codes for CSGAAGLNQPQHF.

This clonotype showed up many times. This chain links TRBV7-7 with TRBJ2-5, with D possibly being TRBD1 or TRBD2 (5 bases each). Between the trimmed V and J ends, which lost 1 base and 2 bases, there was a span of 8 bases. The CDR3 totals 14 residues. The V gene's germline CDR1 is SSHAT and CDR2 FNYEAQ (reference sequence). The CDR3, as DNA: TGTGCCAGCAGCTTAGGGGGGTTTCAAGAGACCCAGTACTTC. Translated, it gives CASSLGGFQETQYF. The complete variable domain, with remaining parts taken from reference TRBV7-7 and TRBJ2-5, reads GAGVSQSPRYKVTKRGQDVTLRCDPISSHATLYWYQQALGQGPEFLTYFNYEAQPDKSGLPSDRFSAERPEGSISTLTIQRTEQRDSAMYRCASSLGGFQETQYFGPGTRLLVL.

This clonotype was counted at least ten times. V is TRBV20-1 and J is TRBJ2-3; 8 bases are a match to TRBD2. Looked up from germline, CDR1 is DFQATT and CDR2 is SNEGSKA (reference sequence). The CDR3 has 16 amino acids. Trimming cost V 0 bases and J 2 bases; bases outside gene matches: 7. In DNA form, the CDR3 reads TGCAGTGCTAGAGATCAAGCTAGCGGGTTCACAGATACGCAGTATTTT. Residues: CSARDQASGFTDTQYF.

This CDR3 reads CSGAGGQGPGYEQYF. Written as DNA, the CDR3 is TGCAGTGGAGCGGGGGGGCAGGGTCCGGGCTACGAGCAGTACTTC. This chain uses TRBV20-1 with TRBJ2-7; 10 nucleotides match TRBD2. The V segment lost 7 bases and the J segment 3 bases; nucleotides outside the gene matches: 12. CDR3 length equals 15 residues. Germline V gene sequence: CDR1 DFQATT, CDR2 SNEGSKA (reference sequence).

This clonotype has only a few counts. V usage is TRBV12-3 or TRBV12-4 and J usage is TRBJ2-7; D tentatively reads TRBD1 or TRBD2 (6 bases each). V gave up 5 bases and J gave up 7 bases, with 12 bases separating them. The CDR3 runs 12 residues. The CDR3: CASSPEGGEQYF. The CDR3 region has the DNA TGTGCCAGCAGTCCCGAGGGGGGTGAGCAGTACTTC.

This clonotype was counted once. The chain carries TRBV19 and TRBJ2-7; D might be TRBD1 or TRBD2, each matching 6 bases. This CDR3 contains 13 residues. Trimming left V 6 bases short and J 4 bases short, with 13 bases between. Germline V gene lookup returns CDR1 LNHDA and CDR2 SQIVND (reference sequence). CDR3 residues: CASSPGDLYEQYF. CDR3 in DNA: TGTGCCAGTAGCCCAGGGGACTTATACGAGCAGTACTTC.

The chain couples TRBV6-1 to TRBJ2-1; 12 bases are a match to TRBD2. J was trimmed by 12 bases and V by 4 bases; bases with no gene match: 13. This CDR3 region has 16 residues. Germline assignment: CDR1 MNHNS and CDR2 SASEGT. CDR3 amino acids: CASSGRLAGANKGQFF. The CDR3 DNA reads as TGTGCCAGCAGTGGACGACTAGCGGGGGCGAACAAGGGGCAGTTCTTC.

This clonotype has at least ten counts. The rearrangement joins TRBV12-3 or TRBV12-4 to TRBJ2-1; 10 bases agree with TRBD1. The CDR3 spans 16 residues. J was trimmed by 6 bases and V by 6 bases; bases with no gene match: 11. The CDR3 nucleotides read TGTGCCAGCAGCCCTAGACAGGGGGCGACCCGCAATGAGCAGTTCTTC. Protein product: CASSPRQGATRNEQFF.